Listed below are T cell receptor beta chains from one sample, sequenced in a study of T cell responses to AZD1222 COVID-19 vaccine. Sequencing used immunoSEQ multiplex PCR; TCRdb keeps in-frame clones, though not all of them. The sample gives about 150,000 clones, 90% to 95% of which show up once; 7.5% to 9.5% is in the top ten. Here the sequenced sample was peripheral blood, taken on day 0 of AZD1222 vaccination. These TCRs come from an adult in good health. CDR3s include the opening cysteine and the closing phenylalanine or tryptophan. Fields, in order: D gene, V gene, J gene, clone size, CDR3 DNA, CDR3 protein. A D gene is named only where the DNA matches it firmly. For some rows the clone size is stated as once, few or many, or as a class when expanded; others skip it.

D: NA
V: TRBV20-1
J: TRBJ1-1
size: NA
DNA: TGCAGTGCTAGTCTCGGAGCAGACACTGAAGCTTTCTTT
CDR3: CSASLGADTEAFF

D: NA
V: TRBV7-2
J: TRBJ1-2
size: NA
DNA: TGTGCCAGCAGTATAGACACAGAGCGCTACACCTTC
CDR3: CASSIDTERYTF

D: NA
V: TRBV6-1
J: TRBJ1-6
size: NA
DNA: TGTGCCAGCAGTGAAAATCCGGATTCACCCCTCCACTTT
CDR3: CASSENPDSPLHF

D: TRBD1
V: TRBV12-5
J: TRBJ2-2
size: NA
DNA: TGTGCTAGTGGTCTGACTAGGACAGGGCGAAACACCGGGGAGCTGTTTTTT
CDR3: CASGLTRTGRNTGELFF

D: TRBD1
V: TRBV5-4
J: TRBJ2-2
size: NA
DNA: TGTGCCAGCAGCGAGGGACAGTCCAACACCGGGGAGCTGTTTTTT
CDR3: CASSEGQSNTGELFF

D: NA
V: TRBV7-9
J: TRBJ1-5
size: NA
DNA: TGTGCCAGCAGCCACACCGACGGCAATCAGCCCCAGCATTTT
CDR3: CASSHTDGNQPQHF

D: NA
V: TRBV20-1
J: TRBJ1-2
size: NA
DNA: TGCAGTGCTACAGTCCACTATGGCTACACCTTC
CDR3: CSATVHYGYTF

D: NA
V: TRBV4-1
J: TRBJ2-7
size: NA
DNA: TGCGCCAGCAGCCCGCGGGTGTCCTACGAGCAGTACTTC
CDR3: CASSPRVSYEQYF

D: NA
V: TRBV28
J: TRBJ1-4
size: NA
DNA: TGTGCCAGCAGTTTTGAACCCCCCCTCAAGCGTGAAAAACTGTTTTTT
CDR3: CASSFEPPLKREKLFF

D: NA
V: TRBV5-1
J: TRBJ1-1
size: NA
DNA: TGCGCCAGCAGCTTCGGGACGCGGGCAGATCTGAACACTGAAGCTTTCTTT
CDR3: CASSFGTRADLNTEAFF

D: NA
V: TRBV7-9
J: TRBJ1-4
size: NA
DNA: TGTGCCAGCAGCCCATCCGGTTGGCAGGGGAGTGAAAAACTGTTTTTT
CDR3: CASSPSGWQGSEKLFF

D: NA
V: TRBV5-1
J: TRBJ2-2
size: NA
DNA: TGCGCCAGCAACGAGGGACGGACGAACACCGGGGAGCTGTTTTTT
CDR3: CASNEGRTNTGELFF

D: TRBD1
V: TRBV10-3
J: TRBJ2-3
size: NA
DNA: TGTGCCATCAGTAGGACGACAGGGGTGTTCACAGATACGCAGTATTTT
CDR3: CAISRTTGVFTDTQYF

D: NA
V: TRBV11-2
J: TRBJ1-4
size: NA
DNA: TGTGCCAGCAGACCCAGGTTGAGTGAAAAACTGTTTTTT
CDR3: CASRPRLSEKLFF

D: NA
V: TRBV27
J: TRBJ2-7
size: NA
DNA: TGTGCCAGCAGTCCGACAGGCTACGAGCAGTACTTC
CDR3: CASSPTGYEQYF

D: TRBD1
V: TRBV13
J: TRBJ2-5
size: NA
DNA: TGTGCCAGCAGCTTCGGGACAGGGAAGACCCAGTACTTC
CDR3: CASSFGTGKTQYF

D: TRBD1
V: TRBV29-1
J: TRBJ2-4
size: once
DNA: TGCTCCTCCCGCGGACAGGATAACATTCAGTACTTC
CDR3: CSSRGQDNIQYF

D: NA
V: TRBV18
J: TRBJ1-1
size: NA
DNA: TGTGCCAGCTCACCACTCCGCAGGGAGGTCACTGAAGCTTTCTTT
CDR3: CASSPLRREVTEAFF

D: TRBD1
V: TRBV18
J: TRBJ1-1
size: NA
DNA: TGTGCCAGCTCACCTGGGACAGGGGCCGCAACGGCTGAAGCTTTCTTT
CDR3: CASSPGTGAATAEAFF

D: NA
V: TRBV19
J: TRBJ2-7
size: NA
DNA: TGTGCCAGTAGTATTGGTCGGAAAACCTACGAGCAGTACTTC
CDR3: CASSIGRKTYEQYF

D: NA
V: TRBV3-1/TRBV3-2
J: TRBJ1-1
size: NA
DNA: TGTGCCAGCAGCCAAGTTGGGGTGTCAGCTTTCTTT
CDR3: CASSQVGVSAFF

D: NA
V: TRBV5-6
J: TRBJ2-2
size: NA
DNA: TGTGCCAGCAGCTTCAGGGGTGCCGGGGAGCTGTTTTTT
CDR3: CASSFRGAGELFF

D: NA
V: TRBV4-3
J: TRBJ1-6
size: NA
DNA: TGCGCCAGCAGCCTATCCCTAGGGGGGGGCAGTAATTCACCCCTCCACTTT
CDR3: CASSLSLGGGSNSPLHF

D: NA
V: TRBV6-5
J: TRBJ2-5
size: NA
DNA: TGTGCCAGCAGTCTCAGGGGGGACTTGGAGACCCAGTACTTC
CDR3: CASSLRGDLETQYF

D: TRBD1
V: TRBV5-6
J: TRBJ1-2
size: NA
DNA: TGTGCCAGCAGCCTCCCAGGGGGCTATGGCTACACCTTC
CDR3: CASSLPGGYGYTF

D: TRBD1
V: TRBV5-4
J: TRBJ2-3
size: once
DNA: TGTGCCAGCAGCTTGCAGGGGGCAACAGATACGCAGTATTTT
CDR3: CASSLQGATDTQYF

D: NA
V: TRBV18
J: TRBJ1-1
size: NA
DNA: TGTGCCAGCGGTAGAGATCGGGGGAACACTGAAGCTTTCTTT
CDR3: CASGRDRGNTEAFF

D: NA
V: TRBV18
J: TRBJ1-1
size: once
DNA: TGTGCCAGCTCGCCTACGGGGAACACTGAAGCTTTCTTT
CDR3: CASSPTGNTEAFF

D: NA
V: TRBV28
J: TRBJ1-2
size: NA
DNA: TGTGCCAGCAGCCCTACCGGGACATCATATGGCTACACCTTC
CDR3: CASSPTGTSYGYTF

D: NA
V: TRBV6-1
J: TRBJ2-7
size: NA
DNA: TGTGCCAGCGGTGAGATCTCTTTCGAGCAGTACTTC
CDR3: CASGEISFEQYF

D: TRBD2
V: TRBV5-3
J: TRBJ2-7
size: NA
DNA: TGTGCCAGAAGCCTACCGGGACTATTAAATTACGAGCAGTACTTC
CDR3: CARSLPGLLNYEQYF

D: NA
V: TRBV14
J: TRBJ1-2
size: NA
DNA: TGTGCCAGCAGCCCGGGACGGTCAAACTATGGCTACACCTTC
CDR3: CASSPGRSNYGYTF